These 2 T cell receptor beta chains were sequenced from one sample in a study of PD-1 blockade in classical Hodgkin lymphoma. Assay used: immunoSEQ multiplex PCR; TCRdb lists only in-frame clones, some missing. This table has 23,000 or so clones, around 68% appearing once. Time point meaning: cycle 4 day 1 (C4D1), after less than seven weeks of nivolumab. All trial patients relapsed after autologous stem cell transplantation. This material consisted of peripheral blood mononuclear cells (PBMCs), taken before the fourth cycle of nivolumab. The source is a human donor with classical Hodgkin lymphoma.

The V gene is TRBV6-5, the J gene TRBJ1-4, with D possibly matching TRBD1 (5 bases). Germline-derived CDR1 and CDR2 are MNHEY and SVGAGI. The CDR3 loop spans 15 amino acids. Deletions cut 2 bases from V and 10 bases from J, with 17 bases between. This chain's CDR3 is CASSYIYAGLGKLFF. Here the CDR3 DNA reads TGTGCCAGCAGTTACATTTATGCAGGGCTGGGAAAACTGTTTTTT.

This clone turned up a few times. The genes are TRBV19 and TRBJ1-5, with 8 bases lining up with TRBD1. CDR1 is LNHDA and CDR2 is SQIVND in the germline V gene (reference sequence). The CDR3 is 17 residues long. J was trimmed by 1 base and V by 5 bases; bases with no gene match: 10. The CDR3 loop is CASSPGQGRVSNQPQHF. CDR3 nucleotides: TGTGCCAGTAGTCCAGGACAGGGCAGGGTGAGCAATCAGCCCCAGCATTTT.